A selection of T cell receptor beta chains follows, all from one sample in a study of T cells in Graves' hyperthyroidism and ophthalmopathy. MiXCR, run by TCRdb on the multiplex PCR reads, gives a single entry per CDR3 protein. The repertoire consists of approximately 690,000 distinct CDR3 sequences, with less than 25% occurring once and the leading ten covering roughly a third. Source material: blood. Receptor source: a man aged 25-40 years with Graves' ophthalmopathy. The CDR3 runs from the conserved cysteine through the conserved F or W. Fields, in order: clone size, D gene, V gene, J gene, CDR3 DNA, CDR3 protein. A D gene is named only where the DNA matches it firmly. Clone size, where shown, is once, few, many, or a class for clones that have expanded.

many	TRBD1	TRBV12-3/TRBV12-4	TRBJ1-3	TGTGCCAGCAGTTTAGGGACAGGGGGCGCCGGAGGTGGAAACACCATATATTTT	CASSLGTGGAGGGNTIYF
-	-	TRBV29-1	TRBJ2-7	TGCAGCGTTGTCCTCGACAGACGGGACGAGCAGTACTTC	CSVVLDRRDEQYF
few	-	TRBV9	TRBJ1-1	TGTGCCAGCAGCGTCGACTTAACCGCTGAAGCTTTCTTT	CASSVDLTAEAFF
many	TRBD2	TRBV6-1	TRBJ2-7	TGTGCCAGCAGACCATCCGGGACTAGCGGGACCTACGAGCAGTACTTC	CASRPSGTSGTYEQYF
-	TRBD1	TRBV28	TRBJ2-1	TGTGCCACCCTCAGACAGGGCTCCTACAATGAGCAGTTCTTC	CATLRQGSYNEQFF
many	TRBD2	TRBV11-2	TRBJ2-1	TGTGCCAGCAGCCCCATAGCGGGAGTGGGGGAGCAGTTCTTC	CASSPIAGVGEQFF
-	-	TRBV24-1	TRBJ2-1	TGTGCCACCAGGGAGGAAGGTTCGAGGCGGCAGTTCTTC	CATREEGSRRQFF
-	-	TRBV5-1	TRBJ2-7	TGCGCCAGCAGGGACACCTACTACGAGCAGTACTTC	CASRDTYYEQYF
-	-	TRBV9	TRBJ1-5	TGTGCCAGCAGCGCGCTAGGGGCGAGCAATCAGCCCCAGCATTTT	CASSALGASNQPQHF
-	-	TRBV20-1	TRBJ2-7	TGCAGTGCTAGAGGTAGGGTCCCCTACGAGCAGTACTTC	CSARGRVPYEQYF